The 17 T cell receptor beta chains presented below share a single source sample, sequenced in a study of beta chain features in type 1 diabetes. Study-level points and caveats: There was a moderate but significant shortening of TCRB CDR3s in all four CD4+ subsets of Type 1 diabetes patients.

These receptors have no identified antigens. Of the isolated RNA, all was reverse transcribed, and so the sequenced material was expressed TCRB transcripts. The protocol was immunoSEQ multiplex PCR, while the TCRdb copy is restricted to in-frame clones and leaves out a portion. The table has about 710,000 clones, about an eighth seen once; the top ten hold nearly 0.04%. Sequencing was performed on naive CD4+ T cells from blood. The receptors shown here come from a man aged 18-30 years with type 1 diabetes.

Of note for this clone: Other nucleotide sequences in the sample specify the same CDR3. The chain joins TRBV20-1 to TRBJ1-5; D is uncertain. The ends were cut back, 0 bases at V and 8 bases at J, with 5 bases in the middle. This CDR3 is 11 amino acids long. Germline CDR1 DFQATT, CDR2 SNEGSKA (reference sequence). The CDR3 DNA reads as TGCAGTGCTAGAGACGGAGAGCCCCAGCATTTT. Translating it yields CSARDGEPQHF.

This sequence joins TRBV12-2 and TRBJ1-4; the table's D call, TRBD1, has no DNA check behind it. TRBV12-2 is designated a pseudogene. The CDR3 length is 15 residues. This CDR3 reads CASRHTGGSVEKLFF. CDR3 DNA: TGTGCAAGTCGTCATACAGGGGGCTCGGTGGAAAAACTGTTTTTT.

The rearrangement joins TRBV6-1 to TRBJ2-7; D not certain. Looked up from germline, CDR1 is MNHNS and CDR2 is SASEGT. This CDR3 comprises 12 residues. V was clipped by 6 bases and J by 11 bases, with 17 bases between them. CDR3 bases: TGTGCCAGCAGAAACTCGGCCGGAAGGAAGTACTTC. This gives the protein CASRNSAGRKYF.

The J gene is TRBJ1-1, the V gene TRBV7-2; 7 bases map to TRBD1. Germline values: CDR1 SGHTA, CDR2 FQGNSA. V was clipped by 5 bases and J by 6 bases; unmatched bases: 6. The CDR3 has 13 amino acids. The CDR3 DNA reads as TGTGCCAGCAGCCCACGACAGGGTGCTGAAGCTTTCTTT. This codes for CASSPRQGAEAFF.

This clone was observed a few times. This chain links TRBV2 with TRBJ1-1; 7 bases agree with TRBD1. V lost 7 bases and J lost 4; bases outside the gene matches: 6. CDR3 length: 13 amino acids. CDR1 SNHLY and CDR2 FYNNEI come from the germline V gene. The CDR3 nucleotides read TGTGCCAGCATGAAGGGGGCGAGCACTGAAGCTTTCTTT. Translation: CASMKGASTEAFF.

The J gene is TRBJ1-5, the V gene TRBV7-6, with D tentatively TRBD1 (5 bases). V was clipped by 5 bases and J by 1 base, with 9 bases between them. The CDR3 is 14 amino acids. The V gene's germline CDR1 is SGHVS and CDR2 FNYEAQ. This CDR3 reads CASSPGLSNQPQHF. In DNA, the CDR3 is TGTGCCAGCAGCCCGGGACTAAGCAATCAGCCCCAGCATTTT. The entire variable domain, with the rest obtained from reference TRBV7-6 and TRBJ1-5, is as follows: GAGVSQSPRYKVTKRGQDVALRCDPISGHVSLYWYRQALGQGPEFLTYFNYEAQQDKSGLPNDRFSAERPEGSISTLTIQRTEQRDSAMYRCASSPGLSNQPQHFGDGTRLSIL.

The J gene is TRBJ1-2, the V gene TRBV6-5, with 7 positions matching TRBD1. CDR1 and CDR2 from the germline V gene are MNHEY and SVGAGI. Germline trimming cut 6 bases from V and 0 bases from J; bases unmatched to any gene: 7. CDR3 length equals 15 residues. CDR3 protein: CASRPPGQTNYGYTF. The CDR3 nucleotides read TGTGCCAGCAGACCTCCGGGACAGACTAACTATGGCTACACCTTC.

The chain combines TRBV5-1 with TRBJ1-1; D possibly corresponds to TRBD1 (6 bases). Trimming shortened V by 0 bases and J by 1 base, and 10 bases separated the two germline ends. Germline V gene lookup returns CDR1 SGHRS and CDR2 YFSETQ. The CDR3 spans 15 residues. DNA of the CDR3: TGCGCCAGCAGCTTGGGAGTACAGGGGAACACTGAAGCTTTCTTT. Translating gives CASSLGVQGNTEAFF. The variable domain in full, with the rest retrieved from reference TRBV5-1 and TRBJ1-1, is KAGVTQTPRYLIKTRGQQVTLSCSPISGHRSVSWYQQTPGQGLQFLFEYFSETQRNKGNFPGRFSGRQFSNSRSEMNVSTLELGDSALYLCASSLGVQGNTEAFFGQGTRLTVV.

This clone was detected only a few times. The rearrangement joins TRBV7-2 to TRBJ2-7; 7 bases agree with TRBD2. The CDR3 has 15 amino acids. CDR1 and CDR2 from the germline V gene are SGHTA and FQGNSA. With V trimmed by 5 bases and J by 3 bases, 10 bases remained unmatched. The CDR3 spells CASSPQNGGNYEQYF. DNA for the CDR3: TGTGCCAGCAGCCCTCAAAACGGGGGGAACTACGAGCAGTACTTC.

This clone was picked up a small number of times. Other DNA sequences in this specimen translate into the identical CDR3. J is TRBJ1-5 and V is TRBV29-1; 8 bases map to TRBD1. J gave up 2 bases and V 7 bases, and 4 bases lay outside the gene matches. The CDR3 runs 13 residues. From germline, CDR1 is SQVTM and CDR2 ANQGSEA. The CDR3 DNA follows: TGCAGCGCAGGACAGGGTCGCAATCAGCCCCAGCATTTT. Protein: CSAGQGRNQPQHF.

The rearrangement uses TRBV7-8 and TRBJ1-2; a weak D match, TRBD1 (6 bases). Germline loops: CDR1 SGHVS, CDR2 FQNEAQ. V lost 0 bases and J lost 2, with 7 bases in between. This CDR3 contains 14 residues. For the CDR3, the DNA is TGTGCCAGCAGCTTAGCACAGGGAAACTATGGCTACACCTTC. The encoded protein is CASSLAQGNYGYTF.

CDR3 residues: CASSSLRGGETQYF. CDR3 bases: TGTGCCAGCAGCTCCTTAAGGGGGGGAGAGACCCAGTACTTC. This chain links TRBV5-6 with TRBJ2-5, with D perhaps TRBD2 (7 bases). V was cut by 3 bases and J by 4 bases, with 13 bases left in between. The CDR3 contains 14 residues. Germline assignment: CDR1 SGHDT and CDR2 YYEEEE.

The chain employs TRBV30 and TRBJ2-5; the D gene is possibly TRBD2 (5 bases). The CDR3 is made up of 12 amino acids. The germline V gene encodes CDR1 GTSNPN and CDR2 SVGIG (reference sequence). The germline V and J ends were trimmed by 5 bases and 5 bases, with 12 bases remaining between them. This chain's CDR3 is CAWRGLAETQYF. The DNA of the CDR3 is TGTGCCTGGCGCGGCCTAGCTGAGACCCAGTACTTC.

This clone has a handful of counts. The gene calls are TRBV7-9 and TRBJ1-1; no clear D gene. Trimming cost V 5 bases and J 1 base, with 11 bases left between them. The CDR3 is 14 amino acids. CDR1 and CDR2 from the germline V gene are SEHNR and FQNEAQ (reference sequence). CDR3 region: CASSPRGRNTEAFF. DNA for the CDR3: TGTGCCAGCAGCCCTCGGGGTAGGAACACTGAAGCTTTCTTT.

The chain recombines TRBV7-9 with TRBJ2-1, with D unresolved. Looked up from germline, CDR1 is SEHNR and CDR2 is FQNEAQ (reference sequence). Trimming removed 5 bases from V and 5 bases from J, with 10 bases in between. The CDR3 runs 13 residues. In DNA form, the CDR3 reads TGTGCCAGCAGCCTCACCCCGGACAATGAGCAGTTCTTC. Translating gives CASSLTPDNEQFF.

This clone has more than one count but fewer than ten. This chain links TRBV30 with TRBJ2-5; D might be TRBD2 (6 bases). Per the germline V gene, CDR1 is GTSNPN and CDR2 is SVGIG (reference sequence). V shed 0 bases and J shed 6 bases, with 14 bases lying between them. This CDR3 region has 14 residues. CDR3 bases: TGTGCCTGGAGTGTACTACAGCGGGTGCAGACCCAGTACTTC. It codes for CAWSVLQRVQTQYF.

The rearrangement links TRBV18 to TRBJ1-2; TRBD1 matches at 7 bases. This CDR3 region has 13 residues. The V and J ends lost 5 bases and 7 bases, in that order; junction bases with no gene match: 7. The germline V gene has CDR1 KGHSH and CDR2 LQKENI. CDR3: CASSSDRDPGYTF. For the CDR3, the DNA is TGTGCCAGCTCAAGCGACAGGGATCCTGGCTACACCTTC.